The 3 T cell receptor beta chains below all came from one sample that was sequenced in a study of blood T cell repertoires in COVID-19. The protocol was immunoSEQ multiplex PCR, while the TCRdb copy is restricted to in-frame clones and leaves out a portion. The data contain 55,000 to 70,000 clones, around three quarters of them singletons. Source material: peripheral blood. The receptors shown here come from a human donor in a cohort sampled during active COVID-19.

V gene TRBV28 combines with J gene TRBJ2-5; 8 positions match TRBD1. V shed 4 bases and J 2 bases; nucleotides not matched to a gene: 0. The CDR3 consists of 13 residues. Germline values: CDR1 MDHEN, CDR2 SYDVKM. The CDR3 bases are TGTGCCAGCAGTTGGACAGGGCAAGAGACCCAGTACTTC. Residues: CASSWTGQETQYF.

This clone appeared once. The chain combines TRBV10-3 with TRBJ2-1, with TRBD1 identical over 8 bases. With 0 bases clipped from V and 4 bases from J, the junction kept 2 bases outside the gene matches. Germline V gene lookup returns CDR1 ENHRY and CDR2 SYGVKD. There are 15 residues in the CDR3. The CDR3 DNA is TGTGCCATCAGTGAGTCGGGGGACAGGTACAATGAGCAGTTCTTC. Translated, it gives CAISESGDRYNEQFF.

There are a few counts of this clone. The V gene is TRBV5-8, the J gene TRBJ2-1, with 11 bases identical to TRBD2. The CDR3 runs to 14 residues. The J segment lost 10 bases and the V segment lost 4 bases, leaving 7 bases of the junction unmatched. From germline, CDR1 is SGHTS and CDR2 YDEGEE. In nucleotides, the CDR3 is TGTGCCAGCAGCCGACTAGCGGGGACAGGGGAGCAGTTCTTC. This sequence encodes CASSRLAGTGEQFF.